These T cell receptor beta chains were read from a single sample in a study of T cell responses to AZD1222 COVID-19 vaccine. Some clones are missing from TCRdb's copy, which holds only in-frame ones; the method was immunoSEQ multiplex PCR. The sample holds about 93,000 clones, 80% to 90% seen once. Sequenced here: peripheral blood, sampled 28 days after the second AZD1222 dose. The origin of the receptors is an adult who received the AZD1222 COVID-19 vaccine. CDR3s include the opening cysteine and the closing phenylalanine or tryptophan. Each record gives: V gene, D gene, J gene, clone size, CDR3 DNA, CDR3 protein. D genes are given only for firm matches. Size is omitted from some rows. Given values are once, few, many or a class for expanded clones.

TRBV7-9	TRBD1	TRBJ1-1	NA	TGTGCCAGCAGCCGCGGACAGGGGGCGAGAGGAGCTTTCTTT	CASSRGQGARGAFF
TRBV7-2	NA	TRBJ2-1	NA	TGTGCCAGCAGCGCAGACCCGACTCTCCATAGTGAGCAGTTCTTC	CASSADPTLHSEQFF
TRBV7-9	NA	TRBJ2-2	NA	TGTGCCAGCAGCTCTCTAGCCCCGGGCACCGGGGAGCTGTTTTTT	CASSSLAPGTGELFF
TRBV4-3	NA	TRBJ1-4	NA	TGCGCCAGCAGCCAAACGGGGGACCTGAGGAAAAAACTGTTTTTT	CASSQTGDLRKKLFF
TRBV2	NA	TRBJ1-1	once	TGTGCCAGCAGTGAGTGGCAGATTAACACTGAAGCTTTCTTT	CASSEWQINTEAFF
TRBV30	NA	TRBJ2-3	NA	TGTGCCTTGCCGGGGGATAGCACAGATACGCAGTATTTT	CALPGDSTDTQYF
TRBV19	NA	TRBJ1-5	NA	TGTGCCAGTAGTCCGACGGGGAACAATCAGCCCCAGCATTTT	CASSPTGNNQPQHF
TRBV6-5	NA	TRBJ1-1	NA	TGTGCCAGCAGCTTAAGAGTCGACACTGAAGCTTTCTTT	CASSLRVDTEAFF
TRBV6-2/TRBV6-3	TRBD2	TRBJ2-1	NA	TGTGCCAGCAGCCCACCAGCGGGGGCCTCGTTCTTC	CASSPPAGASFF
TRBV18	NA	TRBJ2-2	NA	TGTGCCAGCTCACCCTTTGGACATCGAACCACCGGGGAGCTGTTTTTT	CASSPFGHRTTGELFF
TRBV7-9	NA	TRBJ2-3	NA	TGTGCCAGCAGCTTAGATGATTTCTCGGATACGCAGTATTTT	CASSLDDFSDTQYF
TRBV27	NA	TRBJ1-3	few	TGTGCCAGCAGTCCCAGTATTGGAAACACCATATATTTT	CASSPSIGNTIYF
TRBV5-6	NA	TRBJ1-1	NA	TGTGCCAGCAGCTTGGCCGGGCCGGTTGGAGCTTTCTTT	CASSLAGPVGAFF
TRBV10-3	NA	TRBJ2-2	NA	TGTGCCATCAGTGAGGGCGCCGGGACTTCCAACACCGGGGAGCTGTTTTTT	CAISEGAGTSNTGELFF
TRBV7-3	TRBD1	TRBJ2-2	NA	TGTGCCAGCAGCTTAAAGGGACAGGGGTACGGTTACACCGGGGAGCTGTTTTTT	CASSLKGQGYGYTGELFF
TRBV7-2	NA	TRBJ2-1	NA	TGTGCCAGCAGCTTAGCCGGGACGGAATACAATGAGCAGTTCTTC	CASSLAGTEYNEQFF
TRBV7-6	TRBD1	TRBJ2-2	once	TGTGCCAGCAGCTTATGGGACAGGGGTACCGGGGAGCTGTTTTTT	CASSLWDRGTGELFF